Each of the 20 T cell receptor beta chains below was sequenced from the same sample in a study of control samples from healthy donors and cancer patients. Only in-frame clones appear in the TCRdb table, and some are missing; sequencing was by immunoSEQ multiplex PCR. This table holds more than 85,000 clones, approximately 84% found once. Sequencing used PBMCs. These receptors were taken from a man between 65 and 80 years old with lung cancer.

This chain links TRBV9 with TRBJ2-5, with TRBD2 identical over 9 bases. Germline CDR1 SGDLS, CDR2 YYNGEE. CDR3 length: 16 amino acids. V lost 4 bases and J lost 2; bases outside the gene matches: 9. For the CDR3, the DNA is TGTGCCAGCAGCCCCTCGACTAGCGGACGACAAGAGACCCAGTACTTC. Translation: CASSPSTSGRQETQYF.

The sample holds a few counts of this clone. The V call is TRBV5-8, the J call TRBJ1-2; 8 bases fit TRBD1. The ends lost 5 bases at V and 5 bases at J; junction bases unmatched: 5. This CDR3 region has 13 residues. The germline V gene encodes CDR1 SGHTS and CDR2 YDEGEE. CDR3 coding DNA: TGTGCCAGCAGTTGGGACAGGCGTTATGGCTACACCTTC. Its protein product is CASSWDRRYGYTF. Full variable domain (outside the CDR3, taken from reference TRBV5-8 and TRBJ1-2): EAGVTQSPTHLIKTRGQQATLRCSPISGHTSVYWYQQALGLGLQFLLWYDEGEERNRGNFPPRFSGRQFPNYSSELNVNALELEDSALYLCASSWDRRYGYTFGSGTRLTVV.

The DNA of the CDR3 is TGTGCCAGCAGCTTAGCCAGTAATGGCTACACCTTC. As protein: CASSLASNGYTF. The gene calls are TRBV7-2 and TRBJ1-2; D gene unclear. The V end was cut by 0 bases, the J end by 6 bases, with 5 bases between. The CDR3 is made up of 12 amino acids. Germline CDR1 and CDR2: SGHTA and FQGNSA.

This clone was found a few times. The chain employs TRBV30 and TRBJ2-7; D remains unclear. CDR1 is GTSNPN, CDR2 SVGIG, per germline (reference sequence). Between the trimmed V and J ends, which lost 0 bases and 6 bases, there was a span of 6 bases. The CDR3 runs to 11 residues. The CDR3 DNA follows: TGTGCCTGGAGTGTGTACAGCGAGCAGTACTTC. Translating gives CAWSVYSEQYF.

In this sample, this clone turned up once. V is TRBV5-4 and J is TRBJ2-7; tentatively, D is TRBD1 (6 bases). The germline V gene encodes CDR1 SGHNT and CDR2 YYREEE (reference sequence). V was pared by 4 bases and J by 0 bases, with 14 bases between. CDR3 size: 15 residues. CDR3 in amino acids: CASSTKTGSSYEQYF. Written as DNA, the CDR3 is TGTGCCAGCAGCACCAAAACAGGGAGCTCCTACGAGCAGTACTTC.

CDR3: CASSGQGTLPTEAFF. CDR3 DNA sequence: TGTGCCAGCAGCGGACAGGGAACCTTACCCACTGAAGCTTTCTTT. The genes are TRBV9 and TRBJ1-1, with 7 nucleotides matching TRBD1. V lost 3 bases and J lost 4; bases outside the gene matches: 9. The germline V gene has CDR1 SGDLS and CDR2 YYNGEE. The CDR3 totals 15 residues.

V gene TRBV19 combines with J gene TRBJ1-5; D not certain. CDR3 size: 18 residues. V lost 0 bases and J 0 bases, leaving 15 bases between the germline ends. CDR1 LNHDA and CDR2 SQIVND come from the germline V gene (reference sequence). The CDR3 region is CASSIEKSNPLSNQPQHF. The CDR3 DNA follows: TGTGCCAGTAGTATAGAGAAAAGCAACCCCCTTAGCAATCAGCCCCAGCATTTT.

This clone has more than one count but fewer than ten. The rearrangement joins TRBV2 to TRBJ1-2; tentative D call: TRBD1 (5 bases). CDR3 length: 15 residues. Trimming took off 6 bases at V and 2 bases at J, with 16 bases between the two ends. Germline CDR1 is SNHLY and CDR2 is FYNNEI. This CDR3 is CASSEGHAYNYGYTF. CDR3 coding DNA: TGTGCCAGCAGCGAGGGGCACGCTTACAACTATGGCTACACCTTC.

The chain combines TRBV18 with TRBJ1-2; D unclear. This CDR3 is built from 14 residues. Per the germline V gene, CDR1 is KGHSH and CDR2 is LQKENI. V lost 5 bases, J lost 5 bases, and 15 bases lay in between. CDR3 region: CASSYTENVYGYTF. The DNA of the CDR3 is TGTGCCAGCTCATACACGGAAAATGTGTATGGCTACACCTTC.

V usage is TRBV2 and J usage is TRBJ2-1; D gene uncertain. The CDR3 sequence is 11 residues long. V shed 4 bases and J shed 7 bases, with 5 bases lying between them. CDR1 is SNHLY and CDR2 is FYNNEI in the germline V gene. The CDR3 protein is CASSARNEQFF. CDR3 in DNA: TGTGCCAGCAGTGCCCGTAATGAGCAGTTCTTC.

This chain uses TRBV9 with TRBJ2-7, with D possibly matching TRBD2 (6 bases). CDR1 is SGDLS and CDR2 is YYNGEE in the germline V gene. Between the trimmed V and J ends, which lost 3 bases and 9 bases, there was a span of 13 bases. CDR3 length: 12 amino acids. The CDR3 region has the DNA TGTGCCAGCAGCGGCCCGGGGGTCGCGCAGTACTTC. Its translation is CASSGPGVAQYF.

J is TRBJ2-3 and V is TRBV10-2, with D perhaps matching TRBD2 (6 bases). The V end was cut by 6 bases, the J end by 13 bases, with 14 bases between. CDR3 length: 11 residues. Germline CDR1 is WSHSY and CDR2 is SAAADI. CDR3 sequence: CASRGGAAKYF. In DNA, the CDR3 is TGCGCCAGCAGGGGCGGGGCTGCAAAGTATTTT.

This chain connects TRBV28 to TRBJ2-7; 9 nucleotides match TRBD1. V gave up 5 bases and J gave up 4 bases; unmatched junction bases: 9. There are 15 residues in the CDR3. Germline CDR1 reads MDHEN; CDR2 reads SYDVKM. The CDR3 loop reads CASSRAGTGKYEQYF. The CDR3, as DNA: TGTGCCAGCAGTCGGGCCGGGACAGGGAAGTACGAGCAGTACTTC.

The chain joins TRBV24-1 to TRBJ2-3; D is uncertain. The CDR3 consists of 12 residues. Trimming pared 2 bases from V and 5 bases from J, leaving 4 bases between. Germline V gene lookup returns CDR1 KGHDR and CDR2 SFDVKD. The CDR3 DNA reads as TGTGCCACCAGTGATTCCTTAGATACGCAGTATTTT. This codes for CATSDSLDTQYF.

The V and J genes are TRBV6-6 and TRBJ2-3; 8 nucleotides match TRBD2. The germline V gene has CDR1 MNHNY and CDR2 SVGAGI (reference sequence). V shed 5 bases, J shed 2 bases, and the junction held 6 bases outside the gene matches. The CDR3 loop spans 15 amino acids. This CDR3 reads CASSNLRGDTDTQYF. In DNA form, the CDR3 reads TGTGCCAGCAGTAATTTGCGGGGGGACACAGATACGCAGTATTTT.

The chain recombines TRBV29-1 with TRBJ2-7, with no clear D. Per the germline V gene, CDR1 is SQVTM and CDR2 is ANQGSEA. This CDR3 spans 11 amino acids. V was cut by 3 bases and J by 6 bases, with 9 bases left in between. The CDR3 nucleotides read TGCAGCGTTGATGTAGTAGGCGAGCAGTACTTC. This gives the protein CSVDVVGEQYF.

This chain connects TRBV24-1 to TRBJ2-1; D is possibly TRBD1 or TRBD2 (7 bases each). Germline CDR1 reads KGHDR; CDR2 reads SFDVKD. Trimming pared 7 bases from V and 3 bases from J, leaving 18 bases between. This CDR3 region has 16 residues. The CDR3, as DNA: TGTGCCACCAGCAGGGGGGGGCGTCTCCTCTACAATGAGCAGTTCTTC. Its protein is CATSRGGRLLYNEQFF.

This chain joins TRBV2 and TRBJ1-1; D unclear. The CDR3 loop spans 14 amino acids. V was shortened by 4 bases and J by 0 bases, with 9 bases between the two germline ends. Germline V gene sequence: CDR1 SNHLY, CDR2 FYNNEI. The CDR3 region has the DNA TGTGCCAGCAGTGCGACGGCGCTGAACACTGAAGCTTTCTTT. Translating it yields CASSATALNTEAFF.

This clone was detected once. The V call is TRBV9, the J call TRBJ1-6, with D unclear. V gave up 7 bases and J gave up 11 bases, with 4 bases separating them. CDR3 length equals 9 residues. In germline, CDR1 is SGDLS, CDR2 YYNGEE. The CDR3 DNA reads TGTGCCAGCGGGACACCCCTCCACTTT. Protein product: CASGTPLHF. Full variable domain (outside the CDR3, taken from reference TRBV9 and TRBJ1-6): DSGVTQTPKHLITATGQRVTLRCSPRSGDLSVYWYQQSLDQGLQFLIQYYNGEERAKGNILERFSAQQFPDLHSELNLSSLELGDSALYFCASGTPLHFGNGTRLTVT.

The chain combines TRBV5-1 with TRBJ2-6; D is undetermined. The V and J ends lost 0 bases and 0 bases respectively, with 22 bases between them. In germline, CDR1 is SGHRS, CDR2 YFSETQ. The CDR3 runs to 21 residues. In nucleotides, the CDR3 is TGCGCCAGCAGCTTGGACAGCCTAGGCCGGCCACTTCACTCTGGGGCCAACGTCCTGACTTTC. Residues: CASSLDSLGRPLHSGANVLTF.